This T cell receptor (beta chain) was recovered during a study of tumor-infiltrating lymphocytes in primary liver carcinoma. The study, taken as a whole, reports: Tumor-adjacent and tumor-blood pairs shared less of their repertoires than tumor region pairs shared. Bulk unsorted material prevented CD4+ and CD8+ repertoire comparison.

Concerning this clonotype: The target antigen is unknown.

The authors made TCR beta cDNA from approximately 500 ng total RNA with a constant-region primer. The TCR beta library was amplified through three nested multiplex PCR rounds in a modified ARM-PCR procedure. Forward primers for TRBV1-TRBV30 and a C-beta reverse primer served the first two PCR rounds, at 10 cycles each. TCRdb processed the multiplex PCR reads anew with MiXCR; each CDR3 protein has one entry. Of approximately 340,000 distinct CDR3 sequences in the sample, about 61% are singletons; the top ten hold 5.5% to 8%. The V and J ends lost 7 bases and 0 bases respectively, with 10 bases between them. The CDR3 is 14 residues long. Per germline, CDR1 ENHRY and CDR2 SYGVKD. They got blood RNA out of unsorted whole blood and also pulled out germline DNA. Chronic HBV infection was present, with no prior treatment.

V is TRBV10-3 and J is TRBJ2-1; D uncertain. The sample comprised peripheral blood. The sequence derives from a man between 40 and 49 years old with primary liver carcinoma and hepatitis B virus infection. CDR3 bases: TGTGCCATCAATAGCTGGAGCTCCTACAATGAGCAGTTCTTC. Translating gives CAINSWSSYNEQFF.